This entry features one T cell receptor (beta chain) sequence. Its antigen remains unknown. Multiplex PCR with BIOMED2 TRB-A/B primer pools amplified TRB rearrangements. TCRdb re-derived calls from the multiplex PCR reads in MiXCR, one entry per CDR3 protein. The sample yields roughly 5,800 distinct CDR3 sequences, roughly 26% seen once. The ends were cut back, 5 bases at V and 1 base at J, with 14 bases in the middle. The CDR3 totals 15 residues. Germline loops: CDR1 SGHTA, CDR2 FQGNSA. These data come from a study of T and B cells in COVID-19 patients. Across the whole study: Of under 25 active-infection patients, under 15 were critically ill with mechanical ventilation or extracorporeal membrane oxygenation.

TRB was amplified from about 260-540 ng of blood genomic DNA. Overall study results and limits: There were 2,000 to 2,500 TCR clusters exclusive to the recovered cohort, a few dozen with low generation probability. Blood from mildly ill patients while symptomatic, and early samples from severe cases, were scarce. Clonality of TRB repertoires was high in active COVID-19; recovery brought above-healthy diversity and richness.

The chain is built from TRBV7-2 and TRBJ1-1; D ambiguous. The TCR comes from a human donor with active COVID-19. Sequencing was performed on blood. The CDR3 here is CASSQDRNANTEAFF. CDR3 in DNA: TGTGCCAGCAGCCAAGATCGGAACGCGAACACTGAAGCTTTCTTT.